This entry lists 5 T cell receptor beta chains sequenced from one sample in a study of post-analysis software for immune sequencing data. Study results and caveats: About 5 TRBV segments occurring more often in patients than controls included TRBV5-6, TRBV5-1 and TRBV20-1.

Their target antigens are unknown. The TCR beta cDNA libraries carried unique molecular identifiers. TCRdb passed the PCR reads through MiXCR, listing each CDR3 protein once. The sample contains roughly 580,000 distinct CDR3 sequences, roughly 46% of which appear only once. The specimen was blood. The receptors were sampled from a girl aged 10 to 17 with multiple sclerosis.

The rearrangement links TRBV7-9 to TRBJ2-3; TRBD1 matches at 7 bases. The V gene's germline CDR1 is SEHNR and CDR2 FQNEAQ (reference sequence). V was pared by 8 bases and J by 0 bases, with 8 bases of the junction left unmatched. The CDR3 is 15 amino acids. The CDR3 DNA sequence: TGTGCCAGCGCACTAGGGGACAGTAGCACAGATACGCAGTATTTT. This codes for CASALGDSSTDTQYF.

This clonotype was detected a few times. The chain has TRBV28 and TRBJ2-7, with D perhaps being TRBD1 or TRBD2 (5 bases each). V dropped 10 bases and J dropped 1 base, with 11 bases sitting between them. The CDR3 contains 12 residues. Germline V gives CDR1 MDHEN, CDR2 SYDVKM. CDR3 sequence (DNA): TGTGCCACTAGGGACGGATCCTACGAGCAGTACTTC. Protein product: CATRDGSYEQYF.

This chain uses TRBV9 with TRBJ2-1, with 9 bases lining up with TRBD1. Looked up from germline, CDR1 is SGDLS and CDR2 is YYNGEE. V was clipped by 1 base and J by 4 bases; unmatched bases: 9. The CDR3 is made up of 17 amino acids. CDR3 in amino acids: CASSVNLDRGQYNEQFF. The CDR3 coding sequence is TGTGCCAGCAGCGTAAACCTGGACAGGGGACAATACAATGAGCAGTTCTTC.

This clonotype was counted only a few times. The chain recombines TRBV10-3 with TRBJ2-7; maybe TRBD1 (6 bases). CDR3 length equals 14 residues. Trimming left V 3 bases short and J 1 base short, with 10 bases between. The V gene's germline CDR1 is ENHRY and CDR2 SYGVKD. Here the CDR3 reads CAISDPGESYEQYF. DNA of the CDR3: TGTGCCATCAGTGATCCAGGGGAGTCCTACGAGCAGTACTTC.

The chain couples TRBV24-1 to TRBJ2-1; the D is unclear. The V gene's germline CDR1 is KGHDR and CDR2 SFDVKD. There are 15 residues in the CDR3. The V gene lost 3 bases and the J gene lost 3 bases, with 11 bases spanning the gap. The CDR3 spells CATSDPAASYNEQFF. The CDR3 region has the DNA TGTGCCACCAGTGATCCCGCAGCCAGCTACAATGAGCAGTTCTTC.